One sample yielded the 8 T cell receptor beta chains listed below, sequenced in a study of T cell responses to AZD1222 COVID-19 vaccine. The table came from immunoSEQ multiplex PCR; TCRdb's copy has only in-frame clones and leaves some out. The table has 100,000 to 150,000 clones, approximately 91% seen once; the top ten hold about 1.1%. The sequencing used peripheral blood, collected 28 days after the second AZD1222 dose. The receptors come from an adult who received the AZD1222 COVID-19 vaccine.

Only a few counts were recorded for this clone. J is TRBJ2-3 and V is TRBV9, with no clear D. CDR3 size: 14 residues. The germline gives CDR1 SGDLS, CDR2 YYNGEE. V lost 0 bases and J 8 bases, leaving 13 bases between the germline ends. DNA for the CDR3: TGTGCCAGCAGCGTAGACCCCCGGGTGGGTACGCAGTATTTT. This sequence encodes CASSVDPRVGTQYF.

The genes are TRBV9 and TRBJ2-2; D is uncertain. Germline V gene data show CDR1 as SGDLS and CDR2 as YYNGEE. The CDR3 length is 15 residues. Trimming removed 4 bases from V and 0 bases from J, with 10 bases in between. Here the CDR3 reads CASSPQTTNTGELFF. The CDR3 DNA sequence: TGTGCCAGCAGCCCCCAAACGACGAACACCGGGGAGCTGTTTTTT.

The genes are TRBV19 and TRBJ2-7, with D perhaps matching TRBD1 (6 bases). With 6 bases removed from V and 4 bases from J, the gap between germline ends came to 16 bases. This CDR3 is 14 amino acids long. CDR1 and CDR2 (germline): LNHDA, SQIVND (reference sequence). The CDR3 sequence is CASSPGAGVYEQYF. The CDR3 DNA is TGTGCCAGTAGCCCAGGGGCAGGAGTTTACGAGCAGTACTTC.

V usage is TRBV7-9 and J usage is TRBJ1-1, with D possibly being TRBD1 (6 bases). CDR3 length equals 16 residues. Germline values: CDR1 SEHNR, CDR2 FQNEAQ (reference sequence). V was clipped by 2 bases and J by 1 base, with 14 bases between them. The CDR3 loop is CASSLNRRTANTEAFF. CDR3 coding DNA: TGTGCCAGCAGCTTAAACAGAAGGACAGCGAACACTGAAGCTTTCTTT.

This clone has more than one count but fewer than ten. This chain joins TRBV21-1 and TRBJ1-2. TRBV21-1 is shown as a pseudogene. This CDR3 has 15 residues. The CDR3 spells CASSRPGGGVGGYTF. In nucleotides, the CDR3 is TGTGCCAGCAGCCGACCAGGCGGAGGGGTCGGGGGCTACACCTTC.

V and J are TRBV27 and TRBJ2-7, with D unresolved. V lost 2 bases and J lost 9, with 17 bases in between. Germline V lookup: CDR1 MNHEY, CDR2 SMNVEV (reference sequence). The CDR3 has 14 amino acids. CDR3 DNA sequence: TGTGCCAGCAGTTTAGGCGGAAATATCTTCGCGCAGTACTTC. Amino acids: CASSLGGNIFAQYF.

V gene TRBV5-1 combines with J gene TRBJ2-2; tentative D call: TRBD1 (6 bases). V dropped 1 base and J dropped 6 bases, with 10 bases sitting between them. The CDR3 totals 14 residues. Germline V gene lookup returns CDR1 SGHRS and CDR2 YFSETQ. In DNA form, the CDR3 reads TGCGCCAGCAGCTTGTACGAGGGGGCCGGGGAGCTGTTTTTT. Protein product: CASSLYEGAGELFF.

This chain connects TRBV4-1 to TRBJ2-1; TRBD1 matches 9 bases. After removal of 2 bases from V and 8 bases from J, the junction contained 7 bases not matched to a gene. Germline assignment: CDR1 MGHRA and CDR2 YSYEKL. The CDR3 has 15 residues. The CDR3 protein is CASSQPGQGKDEQFF. The CDR3 nucleotides are TGCGCCAGCAGCCAACCGGGACAGGGCAAAGATGAGCAGTTCTTC.